Described below is a single T cell receptor (beta chain) sequence and its context. Its specificity is not known. This sample is part of a study of T-cell reconstitution after alpha-beta-depleted transplantation in children. Study observations and caveats: It was reported that alpha-beta T cells came from several hundred expanded graft clones (about two months after transplant). High day-60 TCRbeta diversity in some patients came from surviving recipient T cells and thymic progenitors. It was newly produced T cells that mostly accounted for T-cell counts and diversity one year after transplant.

CDR1 is LGHDT, CDR2 YNNKEL, per germline (reference sequence). The CDR3 covers 14 residues. With V trimmed by 7 bases and J by 7 bases, 5 bases remained unmatched. During its preparation, the TCRbeta library received unique molecular identifiers. One entry per CDR3 protein, called by TCRdb with MiXCR from the PCR reads. The table records about 300,000 distinct CDR3 sequences, roughly 7.8% of them present only once. The gene calls are TRBV3-1 and TRBJ2-3, with TRBD2 matching over 13 bases. The source of this sequence is a female patient aged 2-9 years who had a stem cell transplant for Fanconi anemia, so the T cells may come from the graft donor. The sample here was peripheral blood, taken 360 days after TCRalphabeta/CD19-depleted stem cell transplant. Written as DNA, the CDR3 is TGTGCCAGCACGGGACTAGCGGGGAGAAATACGCAGTATTTT. Translation gives CASTGLAGRNTQYF.